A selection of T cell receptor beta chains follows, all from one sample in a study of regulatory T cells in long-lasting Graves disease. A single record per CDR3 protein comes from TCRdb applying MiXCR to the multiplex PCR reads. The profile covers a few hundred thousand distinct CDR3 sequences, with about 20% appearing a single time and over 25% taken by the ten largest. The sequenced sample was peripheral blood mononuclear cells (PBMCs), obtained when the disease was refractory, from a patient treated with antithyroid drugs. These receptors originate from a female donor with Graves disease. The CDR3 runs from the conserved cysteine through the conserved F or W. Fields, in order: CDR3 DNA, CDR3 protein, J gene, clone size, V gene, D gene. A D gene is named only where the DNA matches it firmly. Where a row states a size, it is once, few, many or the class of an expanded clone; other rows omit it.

DNA: TGCAGCGTGGATACGGGACTAGCCGGGGGTTTTCCTCCAGACAATGAGCAGTTCTTC; CDR3: CSVDTGLAGGFPPDNEQFF; J: TRBJ2-1; size: once; V: TRBV29-1; D: TRBD2
DNA: TGTGCCAGCTCGGGAAGGGACAGGGCCAATCAGCCCCAGCATTTT; CDR3: CASSGRDRANQPQHF; J: TRBJ1-5; size: many; V: TRBV28; D: TRBD1
DNA: TGTGCCAGCAGGCCGACAGGTCTTGACACCGGGGAGCTGTTTTTT; CDR3: CASRPTGLDTGELFF; J: TRBJ2-2; size: NA; V: TRBV12-3/TRBV12-4; D: NA
DNA: TGCGCCAGCAGCTTGGACAGGTGTATGAACACTGAAGCTTTCTTT; CDR3: CASSLDRCMNTEAFF; J: TRBJ1-1; size: NA; V: TRBV5-1; D: NA
DNA: TGTGCCACCAACGAGGGATACGAGCAGTACTTC; CDR3: CATNEGYEQYF; J: TRBJ2-7; size: NA; V: TRBV6-2/TRBV6-3; D: NA
DNA: TGTGCCAGCAGCTTAGAGTGGGGGCTCCGCGGCTACACCTTC; CDR3: CASSLEWGLRGYTF; J: TRBJ1-2; size: few; V: TRBV7-2; D: NA
DNA: TGTGCCAGCAGTTTGGGAACCAACAGGGGAGAGAACCGATTGAACACTGAAGCTTTCTTT; CDR3: CASSLGTNRGENRLNTEAFF; J: TRBJ1-1; size: many; V: TRBV28; D: TRBD1
DNA: TGTGCCAGCAGGGAGGGGGTCTACGAGCAGTACTTC; CDR3: CASREGVYEQYF; J: TRBJ2-7; size: NA; V: TRBV2; D: NA
DNA: TGCAGCGTACGCCTAGGGCAGGTTCTCGACACTGAAGCTTTCTTT; CDR3: CSVRLGQVLDTEAFF; J: TRBJ1-1; size: NA; V: TRBV29-1; D: NA
DNA: TGTGCCAGCAGCATGAGGCGGACAGGGTTAAGATCGAACACCGGGGAGCTGTTTTTT; CDR3: CASSMRRTGLRSNTGELFF; J: TRBJ2-2; size: NA; V: TRBV5-6; D: TRBD1
DNA: TGTGCCAGCAGTTCAGGGGAGGGGGTGAACCAGCCCCAGCATTTT; CDR3: CASSSGEGVNQPQHF; J: TRBJ1-5; size: few; V: TRBV12-3/TRBV12-4; D: NA
DNA: TGTGCCAGCAGTTTAGGAGGAATCGGGGAGCTGTTTTTT; CDR3: CASSLGGIGELFF; J: TRBJ2-2; size: few; V: TRBV28; D: NA
DNA: TGTGCCAGCAGTACAGAAGCGAACACTGAAGCTTTCTTT; CDR3: CASSTEANTEAFF; J: TRBJ1-1; size: few; V: TRBV7-3; D: NA
DNA: TGTGCCAGCAGCTTTAAGTCCCAAAACACCATATATTTT; CDR3: CASSFKSQNTIYF; J: TRBJ1-3; size: once; V: TRBV7-2; D: NA
DNA: TGTGCCAGCATGAGGGACAGGGGTTATGGTCAGCCCCAGCATTTT; CDR3: CASMRDRGYGQPQHF; J: TRBJ1-5; size: many; V: TRBV2; D: TRBD1
DNA: TGTGCCAGCAGTTTGACGCTAGCGGGAGGTCACAATGAGCAGTTCTTC; CDR3: CASSLTLAGGHNEQFF; J: TRBJ2-1; size: NA; V: TRBV6-5; D: TRBD2
DNA: TGTGCCAGCTCAGGACGAGCCTACGAGCAGTACTTC; CDR3: CASSGRAYEQYF; J: TRBJ2-7; size: NA; V: TRBV19; D: NA
DNA: TGTGCCAGCAGTTTGGAGGGGGCAGGAAATTCACCCCTCCACTTT; CDR3: CASSLEGAGNSPLHF; J: TRBJ1-6; size: NA; V: TRBV27; D: TRBD1
DNA: TGCAGTGCTGGACTAGCGGGGAGCTACGAGCAGTACTTC; CDR3: CSAGLAGSYEQYF; J: TRBJ2-7; size: many; V: TRBV20-1; D: TRBD2
DNA: TGCGCCAGCAGCAACGGACAGGGCCCACAAACAGATACGCAGTATTTT; CDR3: CASSNGQGPQTDTQYF; J: TRBJ2-3; size: once; V: TRBV5-1; D: TRBD1
DNA: TGTGCCAGCAGTCCCCGACAGGTAAAAGACACTGAAGCTTTCTTT; CDR3: CASSPRQVKDTEAFF; J: TRBJ1-1; size: NA; V: TRBV27; D: NA
DNA: TGTGCCAGCAGTTACACCCTCGGGTGGGCGGATAAGTCTGAAGCTTTCTTT; CDR3: CASSYTLGWADKSEAFF; J: TRBJ1-1; size: NA; V: TRBV6-2/TRBV6-3; D: NA
DNA: TGTGCCTGGGATAAACAGGGCTCGAATGAAAAACTGTTTTTT; CDR3: CAWDKQGSNEKLFF; J: TRBJ1-4; size: NA; V: TRBV30; D: NA
DNA: TGTGCCTCTTACGGGGGCTTCAACTATGGCTACACCTTC; CDR3: CASYGGFNYGYTF; J: TRBJ1-2; size: many; V: TRBV28; D: NA
DNA: TGTGCCAGCAGCACTAGGGCCGTTGGACAGGGGGGTGAAAAACTGTTTTTT; CDR3: CASSTRAVGQGGEKLFF; J: TRBJ1-4; size: NA; V: TRBV7-2; D: TRBD1
DNA: TGCGCCAGCAGCTTGAATTCGGCTTATGGTACGGTTTTAATCTATGGCTACACCTTC; CDR3: CASSLNSAYGTVLIYGYTF; J: TRBJ1-2; size: NA; V: TRBV5-1; D: NA
DNA: TGTGCCAGCAGCTTAGCGGGGACCCAAGAGACCCAGTACTTC; CDR3: CASSLAGTQETQYF; J: TRBJ2-5; size: many; V: TRBV7-2; D: NA
DNA: TGTGCCAGCAGCCCGGGGACTAGCGGTACCACAGATACGCAGTATTTT; CDR3: CASSPGTSGTTDTQYF; J: TRBJ2-3; size: NA; V: TRBV11-2; D: TRBD2
DNA: TGTGCCAGCAGCCTCGGGCCCCAGAAAACTTTTACTGATTCACCCCTCCACTTT; CDR3: CASSLGPQKTFTDSPLHF; J: TRBJ1-6; size: NA; V: TRBV7-9; D: NA
DNA: TGTGCCAGCAGGGGGACAGGGGAAAGTGGGGCCAACGTCCTGACTTTC; CDR3: CASRGTGESGANVLTF; J: TRBJ2-6; size: NA; V: TRBV7-9; D: TRBD1
DNA: TGTGCCAGCAGCAATACCGGGACAAAGCAGTACTTC; CDR3: CASSNTGTKQYF; J: TRBJ2-7; size: NA; V: TRBV6-1; D: NA
DNA: TGTGCCAGCAGCCAAGGGGATACCAATGCCTACGAGCAGTACTTC; CDR3: CASSQGDTNAYEQYF; J: TRBJ2-7; size: NA; V: TRBV3-1; D: NA
DNA: TGTGCCAGTAGTATCCCTGGCAGGGGCGACGAAAAACTGTTTTTT; CDR3: CASSIPGRGDEKLFF; J: TRBJ1-4; size: NA; V: TRBV19; D: NA
DNA: TGTGCCAGCAGCCCGGATTACGAAGACTATGGCTACACCTTC; CDR3: CASSPDYEDYGYTF; J: TRBJ1-2; size: many; V: TRBV12-3/TRBV12-4; D: NA
DNA: TGTGCCAGTAGTATAGAAAGCAATCAGCCCCAGCATTTT; CDR3: CASSIESNQPQHF; J: TRBJ1-5; size: NA; V: TRBV19; D: NA